A single sample gave rise to the 23 T cell receptor beta chains below, sequenced in a study of T-cell reconstitution after alpha-beta-depleted transplantation in children. It was with unique molecular identifiers that the TCRbeta library was prepared. From the PCR reads, TCRdb called clonotypes with MiXCR, one entry per CDR3 protein. This sample has some 350,000 distinct CDR3 sequences, with 16% found just once. The specimen was PBMCs, mostly from graft donor cells, collected 360 days after TCRalphabeta/CD19-depleted stem cell transplant. The receptors were gathered from a male patient aged 2-15 years who had a stem cell transplant for acute lymphoblastic leukemia, so the T cells may come from the graft donor.

The chain carries TRBV6-1 and TRBJ2-1; 11 positions match TRBD2. The CDR3 is made up of 15 amino acids. Germline-derived CDR1 and CDR2 are MNHNS and SASEGT. V lost 1 base to trimming and J lost 8 bases; unmatched junction nucleotides: 4. The chain's CDR3 is CASSEGLAGTYEQFF. The CDR3 nucleotides read TGTGCCAGCAGTGAAGGACTAGCGGGGACGTATGAGCAGTTCTTC.

This clonotype was recorded at least ten times. V is TRBV10-3 and J is TRBJ2-5, with D possibly TRBD2 on 5 matching bases. The germline V gene has CDR1 ENHRY and CDR2 SYGVKD. Between the trimmed V and J ends, which lost 4 bases and 5 bases, there was a span of 11 bases. This CDR3 region has 13 residues. The CDR3 here is CAISVKTGETQYF. The CDR3 DNA reads TGTGCCATCAGTGTAAAGACGGGGGAGACCCAGTACTTC.

This clonotype was found a few times. The chain employs TRBV10-3 and TRBJ2-7; D is unclear. The CDR3 sequence is 13 residues long. Germline CDR1 is ENHRY and CDR2 is SYGVKD. Trimming left V 1 base short and J 3 bases short, with 7 bases between. CDR3 protein: CAISELDSYEQYF. CDR3 coding DNA: TGTGCCATCAGTGAGTTGGATAGCTACGAGCAGTACTTC.

This clonotype was seen only a few times. The V call is TRBV6-2 or TRBV6-3, the J call TRBJ2-7, with 7 positions matching TRBD2. The CDR3 has 15 residues. Germline V gene data show CDR1 as MNHEY and CDR2 as SVGEGT. J lost 2 bases, V lost 2 bases, and 6 bases had no gene match. CDR3: CASSYVGLGTYEQYF. The CDR3 nucleotides read TGTGCCAGCAGTTACGTCGGACTAGGGACCTACGAGCAGTACTTC.

This clonotype was seen at least ten times. The chain is built from TRBV20-1 and TRBJ2-5; the match to TRBD2 covers 14 bases. The CDR3 length is 16 residues. Germline trimming cut 3 bases from V and 3 bases from J; bases unmatched to any gene: 6. Germline CDR1 is DFQATT and CDR2 is SNEGSKA (reference sequence). In DNA, the CDR3 is TGCAGTGCTAGCCCGACTAGCGGGAGGGCCGAAGAGACCCAGTACTTC. Protein: CSASPTSGRAEETQYF.

The V gene is TRBV9, the J gene TRBJ2-7, with D possibly being TRBD1 or TRBD2 (5 bases each). The CDR3 has 17 residues. V was shortened by 0 bases and J by 2 bases, with 18 bases between the two germline ends. The germline V gene has CDR1 SGDLS and CDR2 YYNGEE. CDR3 DNA sequence: TGTGCCAGCAGCGTAGAGCCCGGGACGTCGAGCCCCTACGAGCAGTACTTC. This translates into CASSVEPGTSSPYEQYF.

J is TRBJ2-1 and V is TRBV6-5; TRBD1 matches 7 bases. V lost 2 bases, J lost 4 bases, and 5 bases stayed unmatched. There are 15 residues in the CDR3. Germline CDR1 is MNHEY and CDR2 is SVGAGI. CDR3 region: CASSYRGREYNEQFF. The CDR3 nucleotides read TGTGCCAGCAGTTACAGGGGGCGAGAATACAATGAGCAGTTCTTC.

This chain links TRBV4-2 with TRBJ2-5, with D perhaps being TRBD1 or TRBD2 (5 bases each). Trimming cost V 6 bases and J 5 bases, with 16 bases left between them. This CDR3 comprises 14 residues. The germline V gene encodes CDR1 LGHNA and CDR2 YNFKEQ. CDR3 DNA: TGTGCCAGCAGTCTCAGGGTCCGCGGGGAGACCCAGTACTTC. It encodes CASSLRVRGETQYF.

This rearrangement joins TRBV5-6 to TRBJ2-3; the D call may be TRBD1 or TRBD2 (6 bases each). The CDR3 length is 15 residues. V lost 2 bases, J lost 0 bases, and 10 bases lay in between. The germline CDR1 and CDR2 sequences are SGHDT and YYEEEE. The CDR3 sequence is CASSFTGGSTDTQYF. CDR3 nucleotides: TGTGCCAGCAGCTTTACCGGGGGCAGCACAGATACGCAGTATTTT.

This clonotype showed up just once. V usage is TRBV7-8 and J usage is TRBJ2-7, with 9 bases that match TRBD2. Germline V CDR1 and CDR2: SGHVS, FQNEAQ. The CDR3 spans 15 residues. V trimming: 3 bases; J trimming: 2 bases; junction bases outside the gene matches: 5. DNA of the CDR3: TGTGCCAGCAGCTTTAGGACTAGCGCCGCCTACGAGCAGTACTTC. Translation gives CASSFRTSAAYEQYF.

A few counts support this clonotype. The chain combines TRBV28 with TRBJ2-7; D unclear. The V gene's germline CDR1 is MDHEN and CDR2 SYDVKM. V lost 5 bases and J lost 7, with 12 bases in between. This CDR3 is 12 amino acids long. CDR3: CASSPPFREQYF. The DNA for the CDR3 is TGTGCCAGCAGTCCCCCCTTCAGGGAGCAGTACTTC.

The chain recombines TRBV7-9 with TRBJ1-2; D remains ambiguous. This CDR3 is built from 11 residues. V lost 3 bases, J lost 8 bases, and 7 bases lay in between. Germline V gene data show CDR1 as SEHNR and CDR2 as FQNEAQ (reference sequence). DNA of the CDR3: TGTGCCAGCAGCTTGAGAAGCGGCTACACCTTC. Its translation: CASSLRSGYTF.

There are a few counts of this clonotype. DNA for the CDR3: TGCGCCAGCAGCTTGGAACTAGCGGGAGTAAGCTCCTACAATGAGCAGTTCTTC. This translates into CASSLELAGVSSYNEQFF. V and J are TRBV5-1 and TRBJ2-1, with 11 bases lining up with TRBD2. The CDR3 loop spans 18 amino acids. After removal of 0 bases from V and 0 bases from J, the junction contained 5 bases not matched to a gene. Germline values: CDR1 SGHRS, CDR2 YFSETQ.

As DNA, the CDR3 is TGCGCCAGCAGCTTGGACAATGGCAACAATGAGCAGTTCTTC. This sequence encodes CASSLDNGNNEQFF. V usage is TRBV5-1 and J usage is TRBJ2-1; D is unresolved. The CDR3 contains 14 residues. CDR1 is SGHRS, CDR2 YFSETQ, per germline. Deletions cut 0 bases from V and 5 bases from J, with 9 bases between.

There are many counts of this clonotype. The V and J genes are TRBV7-9 and TRBJ2-5, with a possible D match to TRBD1 (6 bases). Trimming removed 4 bases at V and 5 bases at J, with 14 bases between. Germline CDR1 SEHNR, CDR2 FQNEAQ (reference sequence). CDR3 length: 14 residues. CDR3 sequence (DNA): TGTGCCAGCAGCTGGAAAACAGGGCGGGAGACCCAGTACTTC. It specifies CASSWKTGRETQYF.

There are many counts of this clonotype. The chain carries TRBV29-1 and TRBJ2-2, with D unclear. This CDR3 comprises 14 residues. Per germline, CDR1 SQVTM and CDR2 ANQGSEA. V was trimmed by 5 bases and J by 1 base, leaving 11 bases between them. CDR3 region: CSVRQYRNTGELFF. CDR3 bases: TGCAGCGTTAGGCAGTATCGGAACACCGGGGAGCTGTTTTTT.

The chain uses TRBV12-3 or TRBV12-4 and TRBJ2-5; TRBD1 matches at 7 bases. J was trimmed by 4 bases and V by 4 bases; bases with no gene match: 3. CDR3 length: 13 amino acids. DNA for the CDR3: TGTGCCAGCAGTTCTGGACAGGTAGAGACCCAGTACTTC. Its translation is CASSSGQVETQYF.

This clonotype occurred a few times. The V call is TRBV6-5, the J call TRBJ1-1, with 9 bases aligning to TRBD1. Looked up from germline, CDR1 is MNHEY and CDR2 is SVGAGI. With V trimmed by 4 bases and J by 4 bases, 4 bases remained unmatched. CDR3 length: 14 amino acids. CDR3 nucleotides: TGTGCCAGCAGTTTACAGGGGGCCCCCACTGAAGCTTTCTTT. It translates to CASSLQGAPTEAFF.

This sequence joins TRBV20-1 and TRBJ2-1; D call uncertain. CDR3 length equals 14 residues. Germline values: CDR1 DFQATT, CDR2 SNEGSKA (reference sequence). V was shortened by 6 bases and J by 5 bases, with 17 bases between the two germline ends. The CDR3 DNA is TGCAGTGCCCCACGTCGGAATACCAACAATGAGCAGTTCTTC. Residues: CSAPRRNTNNEQFF.

V gene TRBV7-2 combines with J gene TRBJ2-5; 9 bases are a match to TRBD2. This CDR3 contains 17 residues. The germline V gene encodes CDR1 SGHTA and CDR2 FQGNSA. The junction had 16 bases not matched to a gene; V was cut back by 6 bases and J by 5 bases. CDR3 region: CASSRGVLAGSEETQYF. The CDR3 nucleotides are TGTGCCAGCAGTCGAGGGGTTCTAGCGGGATCGGAGGAGACCCAGTACTTC.

The table lists this clonotype with a few counts. The chain couples TRBV10-3 to TRBJ2-7, with D tentatively TRBD1 (6 bases). The CDR3 covers 12 residues. Trimming stripped 6 bases from V and 4 bases from J, with 10 bases between. Germline V lookup: CDR1 ENHRY, CDR2 SYGVKD. In DNA, the CDR3 is TGTGCCATCAGCACAGGGTCGTACGAGCAGTACTTC. Translating gives CAISTGSYEQYF.

The V and J genes are TRBV7-2 and TRBJ1-1, with unresolved D. The V end lost 5 bases, the J end lost 4 bases, and 11 bases lay between the germline ends. Germline CDR1 SGHTA, CDR2 FQGNSA. This CDR3 is 13 amino acids long. The CDR3 nucleotides are TGTGCCAGCAGCCCGGGTAAAGCCACTGAAGCTTTCTTT. Its translation: CASSPGKATEAFF.

There are a few counts of this clonotype. The V call is TRBV4-1, the J call TRBJ1-5; TRBD1 is a possible D gene (5 bases). Trimming pared 1 base from V and 0 bases from J, leaving 10 bases between. Germline assignment: CDR1 MGHRA and CDR2 YSYEKL. CDR3 length: 16 amino acids. The CDR3 sequence: CASSQGGTHSNQPQHF. Here the CDR3 DNA reads TGCGCCAGCAGCCAAGGGGGCACTCATAGCAATCAGCCCCAGCATTTT.